This is a list of T cell receptor beta chains from one sample in a study of T cells after somatic rescue of genetic block. Measured with immunoSEQ multiplex PCR; TCRdb has only the in-frame clones, and not every one. The table shows tens of thousands of clones, with around 92% occurring only once. The sequenced sample consisted of peripheral blood mononuclear cells (PBMCs). The receptors originated from a man aged 40-49 years. Both conserved end residues are part of each CDR3.

CDR3aa: CASSLGQSYEQYF; j_gene: TRBJ2-7; v_gene: TRBV11-2
CDR3aa: CASSPIGRLGAFF; j_gene: TRBJ1-1; v_gene: TRBV19
CDR3aa: CASSIPAHRGLNQPQHF; j_gene: TRBJ1-5; v_gene: TRBV19
CDR3aa: CASSTRGQGDEQYF; j_gene: TRBJ2-7; v_gene: TRBV11-3
CDR3aa: CASIGGQRPYNEQFF; j_gene: TRBJ2-1; v_gene: TRBV19
CDR3aa: CASSKDSQGPQHF; j_gene: TRBJ1-5; v_gene: TRBV7-6
CDR3aa: CASSGQGNEQFF; j_gene: TRBJ2-1; v_gene: TRBV2
CDR3aa: CASSYDGAGEQFF; j_gene: TRBJ2-1; v_gene: TRBV6-5
CDR3aa: CAISRDSYNSPLHF; j_gene: TRBJ1-6; v_gene: TRBV10-3
CDR3aa: CASSQWPRDSSYEQYF; j_gene: TRBJ2-7; v_gene: TRBV28
CDR3aa: CASLLTHSYEQYF; j_gene: TRBJ2-7; v_gene: TRBV27
CDR3aa: CASRQGGLGTEAFF; j_gene: TRBJ1-1; v_gene: TRBV11-2
CDR3aa: CASGGWEQYF; j_gene: TRBJ2-7; v_gene: TRBV2
CDR3aa: CASRSAGDGNTGELFF; j_gene: TRBJ2-2; v_gene: TRBV5-1
CDR3aa: CASSPGGTDTQYF; j_gene: TRBJ2-3; v_gene: TRBV28
CDR3aa: CASSEQGGNTEAFF; j_gene: TRBJ1-1; v_gene: TRBV6-4
CDR3aa: CASSQPDRGRIF; j_gene: TRBJ2-7; v_gene: TRBV4-1
CDR3aa: CASTTGGRNYGYTF; j_gene: TRBJ1-2; v_gene: TRBV6-5
CDR3aa: CASSSSPDLTTF; j_gene: TRBJ1-2; v_gene: TRBV6-5
CDR3aa: CASSSRTGGDEQFF; j_gene: TRBJ2-1; v_gene: TRBV7-6
CDR3aa: CASSGSGANVLTF; j_gene: TRBJ2-6; v_gene: TRBV7-9
CDR3aa: CASSKTSGTQETQYF; j_gene: TRBJ2-5; v_gene: TRBV18
CDR3aa: CASSPRASEETQYF; j_gene: TRBJ2-5; v_gene: TRBV18
CDR3aa: CASSLGGGRQPQHF; j_gene: TRBJ1-5; v_gene: TRBV5-5
CDR3aa: CASSLEFAPGETQYF; j_gene: TRBJ2-5; v_gene: TRBV5-1
CDR3aa: CATSREASGASDTQYF; j_gene: TRBJ2-3; v_gene: TRBV15
CDR3aa: CASSKQGREQFF; j_gene: TRBJ2-1; v_gene: TRBV2
CDR3aa: CASSLGENTGELFF; j_gene: TRBJ2-2; v_gene: TRBV6-6
CDR3aa: CASSNLQGTDTEAFF; j_gene: TRBJ1-1; v_gene: TRBV4-1
CDR3aa: CASSEFPFKVPEQYF; j_gene: TRBJ2-7; v_gene: TRBV10-2
CDR3aa: CASSQPTGIHGYTF; j_gene: TRBJ1-2; v_gene: TRBV4-1
CDR3aa: CASHSGTGLYEQYF; j_gene: TRBJ2-7; v_gene: TRBV5-1
CDR3aa: CASSVTGIQQPQHF; j_gene: TRBJ1-5; v_gene: TRBV2
CDR3aa: CASSEGTGATDTQYF; j_gene: TRBJ2-3; v_gene: TRBV6-1
CDR3aa: CAISESMATLAGGSYEQYF; j_gene: TRBJ2-7; v_gene: TRBV10-3
CDR3aa: CASSAEGGSGTDTQYF; j_gene: TRBJ2-3; v_gene: TRBV6-4
CDR3aa: CASSRLAISSYNEQFF; j_gene: TRBJ2-1; v_gene: TRBV19
CDR3aa: CASSLNPGRHNNEQFF; j_gene: TRBJ2-1; v_gene: TRBV5-1
CDR3aa: CASGLVLGGGDTEAFF; j_gene: TRBJ1-1; v_gene: TRBV12-5
CDR3aa: CASSPPGRQETQYF; j_gene: TRBJ2-5; v_gene: TRBV18
CDR3aa: CASSQVGTYYEQYF; j_gene: TRBJ2-7; v_gene: TRBV4-1
CDR3aa: CASSEGGLGGTDTQYF; j_gene: TRBJ2-3; v_gene: TRBV2